This entry describes one T cell receptor beta chain. The data belong to a study of shared clonotypes between healthy human individuals. Libraries were prepared by immunoSEQ multiplex PCR; TCRdb keeps only in-frame clonotypes and omits some of them. The table has millions of clones, about 95% seen once. As defined, naive CD8 cells were CD45RO-negative and positively selected for CCR7, with terminally differentiated effector memory CD45RA+ cells excluded. The CDR3 contains 18 residues. The germline CDR1 and CDR2 sequences are LGHNA and YSLEER. The trim removed 1 base at V and 9 bases at J, leaving 16 bases unmatched.

Specimen: naive CD8+ T cells sorted from blood. The V and J genes are TRBV4-3 and TRBJ2-1; 9 nucleotides agree with TRBD2. The sequence derives from a man younger than 35 in good health. CDR3 sequence reads: CASSQVAGGVIGSSEQFF. Written as DNA, the CDR3 is TGCGCCAGCAGCCAAGTCGCGGGAGGGGTAATAGGTAGTAGTGAGCAGTTCTTC.